Detailed here is one T cell receptor beta chain. The target antigen is unknown. The entry originates in a study of cytomegalovirus exposure and HLA in healthy donors. Points from the study as a whole: Across donors, sequencing depth was assumed by presence/absence analyses to be roughly uniform.

PCR employed 60 Vbeta and 13 Jbeta primers. Sequencing was performed with immunoSEQ multiplex PCR; in TCRdb, only in-frame clones are kept and a portion is missing. This sample carries more than 150,000 clones, about four fifths of them seen once, and the ten largest clones take 1%. The receptor was isolated from a woman aged 45-60 years in good health and CMV-seropositive. Sequencing used PBMCs.

CDR3 protein: CSAQRQGVAFF. CDR3 in DNA: TGCAGCGCCCAAAGACAGGGTGTGGCTTTCTTT. The V gene is TRBV29-1, the J gene TRBJ1-1, with 7 bases aligning to TRBD1. The V gene's germline CDR1 is SQVTM and CDR2 ANQGSEA. The CDR3 runs 11 residues. The J segment lost 11 bases and the V segment lost 7 bases, leaving 10 bases of the junction unmatched.